The rows below give T cell receptor beta chains drawn from one sample of a study of T cells in narcolepsy. TCRdb's copy holds only in-frame clones and misses some; the assay was immunoSEQ multiplex PCR. The sample carries tens of thousands of clones, more than 80% recorded once. Sequenced input: CD45RA- memory CD4+ T cells from PBMCs. All receptors come from a human donor with narcolepsy. Both conserved end residues are part of each CDR3. Fields, in order: D gene, V gene, J gene, clone size, CDR3 protein, CDR3 DNA. D genes are given only for firm matches. Size is stated for part of the rows, as once, few or many counts, or as a class when the clone is expanded.

>.|TRBV4-2|TRBJ2-7|.
CASSQAEDPYEQYF
TGTGCCAGCAGCCAAGCTGAGGACCCCTACGAGCAGTACTTC
>TRBD1|TRBV5-1|TRBJ1-4|.
CASSLDRAGGGLFF
TGCGCCAGCAGCCTCGACAGGGCGGGTGGTGGACTGTTTTTT
>.|TRBV7-8|TRBJ1-1|once
CASSLDTGQNTEAFF
TGTGCCAGCAGCTTAGATACGGGCCAGAACACTGAAGCTTTCTTT
>.|TRBV2|TRBJ1-1|.
CASTLRTGNTEAFF
TGTGCCAGCACCCTAAGGACGGGGAACACTGAAGCTTTCTTT
>.|TRBV7-2|TRBJ1-1|.
CASSPKQGRDTEAFF
TGTGCCAGCAGCCCCAAACAGGGTCGTGACACTGAAGCTTTCTTT
>TRBD1|TRBV19|TRBJ2-1|.
CASLRDSRGSYNEQFF
TGTGCCAGCCTAAGGGACAGCCGGGGCTCCTACAATGAGCAGTTCTTC
>TRBD1|TRBV5-7|TRBJ2-3|.
CASSLAGQGPPAPQYF
TGTGCCAGCAGCTTGGCTGGACAGGGCCCGCCCGCCCCGCAGTATTTT
>TRBD1|TRBV2|TRBJ2-7|.
CASSGQGQLYEQYF
TGTGCCAGCAGCGGACAGGGCCAACTATACGAGCAGTACTTC
>.|TRBV7-3|TRBJ2-1|.
CASSSFVRLTSGNNEQFF
TGTGCCAGCAGTTCCTTCGTGAGGCTGACTAGTGGGAACAATGAGCAGTTCTTC
>.|TRBV7-9|TRBJ1-1|.
CASSLVGLGSTEAFF
TGTGCCAGCAGCTTGGTGGGGCTAGGCAGCACTGAAGCTTTCTTT
>.|TRBV18|TRBJ2-7|.
CASSPRDGDEQYF
TGTGCCAGCTCACCCCGGGACGGCGACGAGCAGTACTTC
>.|TRBV30|TRBJ1-3|.
CAWGPQGNTIYF
TGTGCCTGGGGTCCTCAGGGAAACACCATATATTTT
>TRBD1|TRBV6-1|TRBJ1-1|few
CASSGGQGGTEAFF
TGTGCCAGCAGTGGGGGACAGGGTGGTACTGAAGCTTTCTTT
>TRBD2|TRBV10-3|TRBJ2-5|.
CAAGGALETQYF
TGTGCCGCGGGGGGGGCCCTGGAGACCCAGTACTTC
>.|TRBV28|TRBJ2-7|.
CASNIGFYSYEQYF
TGTGCCAGCAATATCGGGTTTTATTCCTACGAGCAGTACTTC
>.|TRBV5-1|TRBJ1-5|.
CASSLQGLSNQPQHF
TGCGCCAGCAGCTTGCAGGGTTTGAGCAATCAGCCCCAGCATTTT
>TRBD1|TRBV9|TRBJ1-1|.
CASSVGQGAGNTEAFF
TGTGCCAGCAGCGTAGGACAGGGAGCGGGGAACACTGAAGCTTTCTTT
>.|TRBV11-1|TRBJ1-1|.
CASTQTQENTEAFF
TGTGCCAGCACACAAACACAAGAGAACACTGAAGCTTTCTTT
>.|TRBV19|TRBJ2-5|once
CASGGWREQYF
TGTGCCAGTGGGGGATGGAGGGAGCAGTACTTC
>.|TRBV30|TRBJ1-2|.
CAWSVFRGGAGYTF
TGTGCCTGGAGTGTATTCCGGGGGGGCGCGGGCTACACCTTC